This T cell receptor beta chain was obtained from a study of regulatory T cells in long-lasting Graves disease. Time point given: persistent/refractory GD, antithyroid drugs over 5 years with positive TRAb. Scientists built the TCR library using RNA that was extracted from PBMCs. This clonotype was counted many times. Both iRepertoire HTBI primers and Arm-PCR of CDR3 regions were used to build the TCR beta libraries. Each CDR3 protein gets one entry after TCRdb re-called the multiplex PCR reads with MiXCR. This sample has hundreds of thousands of distinct CDR3 sequences; 20% occur once, and the top ten carry over 25%. Sequenced material: peripheral blood mononuclear cells (PBMCs), taken when the disease was refractory, from a patient treated with antithyroid drugs. The TCR sequence derives from a female donor with Graves disease.

In DNA form, the CDR3 reads TGTGCCAGCAGAACCAACCTAGCGGGAGGCAACGAGCAGTACTTC. It specifies CASRTNLAGGNEQYF. The gene calls are TRBV27 and TRBJ2-7; 11 positions agree with TRBD2. Per germline, CDR1 MNHEY and CDR2 SMNVEV (reference sequence). The V and J ends lost 6 bases and 5 bases, in that order; junction bases with no gene match: 9. The CDR3 is 15 residues long.